These T cell receptor beta chains were read from a single sample in a study of cytomegalovirus exposure and HLA in healthy donors. The table came from immunoSEQ multiplex PCR; TCRdb's copy has only in-frame clones and leaves some out. The table lists some 200,000 clones, 86% of them singletons. The sequenced sample consisted of PBMCs. These receptors were taken from a man in his thirties or forties in good health and CMV-seropositive. Each CDR3 is given with its conserved first and last residue. D genes are given only for firm matches. The size entry is marked missing in some rows and otherwise reads once, few, many or a size class.

size: NA; D: NA; J: TRBJ2-7; V: TRBV20-1; CDR3: CSAGSYEQYF; DNA: TGCAGTGCCGGGTCCTACGAGCAGTACTTC
size: NA; D: NA; J: TRBJ1-6; V: TRBV7-2; CDR3: CASRLDGPNSPLHF; DNA: TGTGCCAGCAGATTAGACGGACCAAATTCACCCCTCCACTTT
size: NA; D: NA; J: TRBJ2-7; V: TRBV7-2; CDR3: CASSVGRGEQYF; DNA: TGTGCCAGCAGCGTGGGTAGGGGCGAGCAGTACTTC
size: NA; D: TRBD1; J: TRBJ2-1; V: TRBV6-5; CDR3: CASRPDRGTGHEQFF; DNA: TGTGCCAGCAGGCCGGACAGGGGGACTGGGCATGAGCAGTTCTTC
size: NA; D: TRBD1; J: TRBJ1-2; V: TRBV18; CDR3: CASSPQTGRANYGYTF; DNA: TGTGCCAGCTCACCACAGACAGGGAGGGCTAACTATGGCTACACCTTC
size: NA; D: TRBD2; J: TRBJ2-7; V: TRBV4-1; CDR3: CASSIGGAYEQYF; DNA: TGCGCCAGCAGTATCGGGGGGGCCTACGAGCAGTACTTC
size: NA; D: TRBD1; J: TRBJ2-6; V: TRBV5-1; CDR3: CASFQGASGANVLTF; DNA: TGCGCCAGCTTCCAGGGGGCCTCTGGGGCCAACGTCCTGACTTTC
size: once; D: TRBD1; J: TRBJ1-2; V: TRBV19; CDR3: CASNPTGVRYGYTF; DNA: TGTGCCAGTAACCCAACAGGGGTTCGCTATGGCTACACCTTC
size: NA; D: NA; J: TRBJ1-3; V: TRBV7-9; CDR3: CASSSATDPSGNTIYF; DNA: TGTGCCAGCAGCTCAGCCACGGACCCCTCTGGAAACACCATATATTTT
size: NA; D: NA; J: TRBJ1-2; V: TRBV7-9; CDR3: CASSLLTNYGYTF; DNA: TGTGCCAGCAGCTTACTCACTAACTATGGCTACACCTTC
size: once; D: NA; J: TRBJ1-3; V: TRBV9; CDR3: CASSAQNRVTGNTIYF; DNA: TGTGCCAGCAGCGCCCAGAACAGGGTTACTGGAAACACCATATATTTT
size: NA; D: TRBD2; J: TRBJ2-1; V: TRBV2; CDR3: CASSSGRETSNEQFF; DNA: TGTGCCAGCAGTAGCGGGAGGGAAACTTCCAATGAGCAGTTCTTC
size: NA; D: NA; J: TRBJ2-5; V: TRBV28; CDR3: CASSLLLRPQETQYF; DNA: TGTGCCAGCAGTTTACTGCTTAGGCCGCAAGAGACCCAGTACTTC
size: NA; D: NA; J: TRBJ1-4; V: TRBV11-1; CDR3: CASTSDRTNEKLFF; DNA: TGTGCCAGCACCTCGGACAGAACTAATGAAAAACTGTTTTTT
size: NA; D: NA; J: TRBJ1-1; V: TRBV30; CDR3: CAWSVRFNTEAFF; DNA: TGTGCCTGGAGTGTACGATTTAACACTGAAGCTTTCTTT
size: NA; D: TRBD1; J: TRBJ1-2; V: TRBV30; CDR3: CAWSGRDSTYGYTF; DNA: TGTGCCTGGAGTGGGAGGGACAGCACCTATGGCTACACCTTC
size: NA; D: TRBD1; J: TRBJ1-4; V: TRBV15; CDR3: CATSRDLGTGANEKLFF; DNA: TGTGCCACCAGCAGAGATCTGGGGACAGGAGCTAATGAAAAACTGTTTTTT
size: once; D: NA; J: TRBJ2-2; V: TRBV6-4; CDR3: CASSHGGTGELFF; DNA: TGTGCCAGCAGCCACGGTGGGACCGGGGAGCTGTTTTTT
size: NA; D: TRBD1; J: TRBJ1-5; V: TRBV7-8; CDR3: CASSLAGYGGQGVQPQHF; DNA: TGTGCCAGCAGCTTAGCGGGATACGGAGGACAGGGCGTCCAGCCCCAGCATTTT
size: NA; D: NA; J: TRBJ1-1; V: TRBV2; CDR3: CASSEIYGITEAFF; DNA: TGTGCCAGCAGTGAAATTTACGGAATTACTGAAGCTTTCTTT
size: once; D: NA; J: TRBJ2-3; V: TRBV6-1; CDR3: CASRLQERTDTQYF; DNA: TGTGCCAGCAGATTACAGGAACGCACAGATACGCAGTATTTT
size: NA; D: TRBD2; J: TRBJ2-1; V: TRBV7-6; CDR3: CASSPNPGLAGGATYNEQFF; DNA: TGTGCCAGCAGCCCGAATCCGGGACTAGCGGGGGGTGCAACCTACAATGAGCAGTTCTTC
size: NA; D: NA; J: TRBJ2-3; V: TRBV6-1; CDR3: CASSPWRELTDTQYF; DNA: TGTGCCAGTAGCCCCTGGCGTGAACTCACAGATACGCAGTATTTT
size: NA; D: NA; J: TRBJ2-5; V: TRBV9; CDR3: CASSPTRQETQYF; DNA: TGTGCCAGCAGCCCGACCCGGCAAGAGACCCAGTACTTC
size: NA; D: NA; J: TRBJ2-7; V: TRBV27; CDR3: CASNIGASYEQYF; DNA: TGTGCCAGCAATATCGGGGCGTCGTACGAGCAGTACTTC
size: NA; D: TRBD2; J: TRBJ2-7; V: TRBV5-6; CDR3: CASSSGGAYEQYF; DNA: TGTGCCAGCAGCTCTGGGGGGGCCTACGAGCAGTACTTC
size: NA; D: NA; J: TRBJ1-5; V: TRBV6-6; CDR3: CASSYSARTVKSQHF; DNA: TGTGCCAGCAGTTACTCGGCGCGGACGGTAAAGTCCCAGCATTTT
size: NA; D: TRBD1; J: TRBJ2-3; V: TRBV30; CDR3: CAWRRSGTGGDTQYF; DNA: TGTGCCTGGAGGAGATCCGGGACAGGGGGTGATACGCAGTATTTT
size: NA; D: NA; J: TRBJ2-2; V: TRBV28; CDR3: CASSPAGTGELFF; DNA: TGTGCCAGCAGCCCAGCCGGCACCGGGGAGCTGTTTTTT
size: NA; D: TRBD1; J: TRBJ2-5; V: TRBV11-2; CDR3: CASSSRTGRQETQYF; DNA: TGTGCCAGCAGCTCCCGGACAGGGAGGCAAGAGACCCAGTACTTC
size: NA; D: NA; J: TRBJ1-1; V: TRBV2; CDR3: CASSRSSVEGTEAFF; DNA: TGTGCCAGCAGTCGGTCTTCGGTAGAGGGCACTGAAGCTTTCTTT
size: NA; D: NA; J: TRBJ1-2; V: TRBV4-3; CDR3: CASSHASGLNGYTF; DNA: TGCGCCAGCAGCCATGCCTCAGGTTTAAATGGCTACACCTTC
size: NA; D: NA; J: TRBJ2-1; V: TRBV7-3; CDR3: CASSPGAVDNEQFF; DNA: TGTGCCAGCAGCCCGGGGGCGGTGGACAATGAGCAGTTCTTC